This T cell receptor beta chain was recorded in a study of T-cell reconstitution after alpha-beta-depleted transplantation in children. This clonotype was counted a few times. The library targeted TCRbeta and was prepared with unique molecular identifiers. Each CDR3 protein is one row after TCRdb ran MiXCR on the PCR reads. The table records hundreds of thousands of distinct CDR3 sequences, roughly 17% of them present only once. Trimming pared 5 bases from V and 7 bases from J, leaving 23 bases between. The CDR3 contains 16 residues. This receptor was taken from a human donor who donated a stem cell graft to a child with acute myeloid leukemia. The sample here was PBMCs from the stem cell graft donor, taken from the stem cell graft. This chain connects TRBV12-3 or TRBV12-4 to TRBJ2-5; possibly TRBD2 for D (6 bases). CDR3 in DNA: TGTGCCAGCAGTCCGCAAACCGGGACTCCCGCCGGGACCCAGTACTTC. It encodes CASSPQTGTPAGTQYF.